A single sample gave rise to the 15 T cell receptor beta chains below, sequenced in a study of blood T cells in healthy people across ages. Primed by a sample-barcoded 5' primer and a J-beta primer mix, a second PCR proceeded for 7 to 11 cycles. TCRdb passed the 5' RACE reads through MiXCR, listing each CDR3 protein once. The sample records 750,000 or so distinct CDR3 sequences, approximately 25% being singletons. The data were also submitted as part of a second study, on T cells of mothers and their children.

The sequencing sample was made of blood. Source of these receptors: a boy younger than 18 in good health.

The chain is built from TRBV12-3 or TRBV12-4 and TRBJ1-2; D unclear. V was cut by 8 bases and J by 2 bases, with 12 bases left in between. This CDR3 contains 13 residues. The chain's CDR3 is CASGPGNNYGYTF. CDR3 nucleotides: TGTGCCAGCGGACCGGGTAACAACTATGGCTACACCTTC.

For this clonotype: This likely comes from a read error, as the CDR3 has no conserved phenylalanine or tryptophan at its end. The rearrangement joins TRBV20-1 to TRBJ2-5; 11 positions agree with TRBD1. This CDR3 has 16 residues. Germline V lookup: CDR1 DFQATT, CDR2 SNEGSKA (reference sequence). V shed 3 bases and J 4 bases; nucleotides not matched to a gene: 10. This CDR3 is CSASRGTGGSAETQYL. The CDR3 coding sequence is TGCAGTGCTAGTAGGGGGACAGGGGGGTCGGCAGAGACCCAGTACCTC.

The CDR3, as DNA: TGTGCCAGCACCCTCGGGGGGGAGCAGTACTTC. Its translation: CASTLGGEQYF. This chain joins TRBV12-3 or TRBV12-4 and TRBJ2-7; 7 nucleotides align to TRBD2. This CDR3 contains 11 residues. After removal of 7 bases from V and 7 bases from J, the junction contained 4 bases not matched to a gene.

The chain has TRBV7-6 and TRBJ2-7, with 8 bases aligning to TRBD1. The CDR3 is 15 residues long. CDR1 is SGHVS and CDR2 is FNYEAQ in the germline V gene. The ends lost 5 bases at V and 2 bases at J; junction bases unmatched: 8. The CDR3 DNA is TGTGCCAGCAGCGTGGACAGGGATGCGGCCTACGAGCAGTACTTC. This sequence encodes CASSVDRDAAYEQYF.

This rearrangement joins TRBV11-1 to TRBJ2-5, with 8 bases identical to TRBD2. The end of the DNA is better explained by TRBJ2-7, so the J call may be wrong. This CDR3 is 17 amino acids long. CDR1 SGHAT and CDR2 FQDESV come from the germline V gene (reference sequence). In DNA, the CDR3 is TGTGCCAGCAGCAAGACCCTCCCCGGGAGGGAACCGTACGAGCAGTACTTC. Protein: CASSKTLPGREPYEQYF.

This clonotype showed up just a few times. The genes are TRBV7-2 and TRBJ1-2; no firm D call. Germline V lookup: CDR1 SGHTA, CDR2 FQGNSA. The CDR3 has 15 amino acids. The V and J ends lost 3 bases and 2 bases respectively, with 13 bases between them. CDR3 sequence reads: CASSFLRGANYGYTF. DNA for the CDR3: TGTGCCAGCAGCTTTCTACGGGGTGCCAACTATGGCTACACCTTC.

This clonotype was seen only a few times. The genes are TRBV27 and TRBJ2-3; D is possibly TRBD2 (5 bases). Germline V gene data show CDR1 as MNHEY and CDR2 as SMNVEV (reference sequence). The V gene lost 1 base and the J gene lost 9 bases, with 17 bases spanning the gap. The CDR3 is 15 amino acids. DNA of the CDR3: TGTGCCAGCAGTTTATTACTGGGAACTAGATACACGCAGTATTTT. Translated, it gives CASSLLLGTRYTQYF.

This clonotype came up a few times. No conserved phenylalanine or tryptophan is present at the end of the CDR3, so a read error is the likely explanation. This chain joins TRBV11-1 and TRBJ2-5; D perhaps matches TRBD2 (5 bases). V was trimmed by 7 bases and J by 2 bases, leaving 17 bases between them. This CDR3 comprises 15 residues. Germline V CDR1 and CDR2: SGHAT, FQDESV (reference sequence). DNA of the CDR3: TGTGCCAGCACCAACATCCCGGGGTTTCAAGAGACCCAGTACCTC. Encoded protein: CASTNIPGFQETQYL.

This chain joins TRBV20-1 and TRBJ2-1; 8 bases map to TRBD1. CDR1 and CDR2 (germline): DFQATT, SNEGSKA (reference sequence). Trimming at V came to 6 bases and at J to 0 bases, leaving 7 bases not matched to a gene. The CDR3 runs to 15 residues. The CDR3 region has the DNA TGCAGTGCGATCAGGGGGCCGAGCTCCTACAATGAGCAGTTCTTC. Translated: CSAIRGPSSYNEQFF.

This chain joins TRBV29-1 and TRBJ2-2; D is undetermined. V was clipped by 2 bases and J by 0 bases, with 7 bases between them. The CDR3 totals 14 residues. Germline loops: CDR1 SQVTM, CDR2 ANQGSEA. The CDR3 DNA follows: TGCAGCGTTGAACAGAGAACGAACACCGGGGAGCTGTTTTTT. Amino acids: CSVEQRTNTGELFF.

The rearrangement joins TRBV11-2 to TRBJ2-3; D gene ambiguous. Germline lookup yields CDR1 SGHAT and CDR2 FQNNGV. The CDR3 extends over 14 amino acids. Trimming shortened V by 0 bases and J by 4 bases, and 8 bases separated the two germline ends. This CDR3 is CASSLDHNADTQYF. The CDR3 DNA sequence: TGTGCCAGCAGCTTAGATCATAACGCAGATACGCAGTATTTT.

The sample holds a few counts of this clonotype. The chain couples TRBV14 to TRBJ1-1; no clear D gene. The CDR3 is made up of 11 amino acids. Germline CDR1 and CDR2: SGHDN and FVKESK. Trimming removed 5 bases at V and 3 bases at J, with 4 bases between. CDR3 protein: CASSDHTEAFF. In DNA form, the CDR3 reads TGTGCCAGCAGCGACCACACTGAAGCTTTCTTT.

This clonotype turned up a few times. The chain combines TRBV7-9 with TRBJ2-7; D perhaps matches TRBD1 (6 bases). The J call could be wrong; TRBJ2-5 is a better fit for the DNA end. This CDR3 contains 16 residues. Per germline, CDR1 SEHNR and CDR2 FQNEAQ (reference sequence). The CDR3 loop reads CASSVADGGSQETQYF. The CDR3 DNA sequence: TGTGCCAGCAGCGTCGCCGATGGGGGCTCCCAAGAGACCCAGTACTTC.

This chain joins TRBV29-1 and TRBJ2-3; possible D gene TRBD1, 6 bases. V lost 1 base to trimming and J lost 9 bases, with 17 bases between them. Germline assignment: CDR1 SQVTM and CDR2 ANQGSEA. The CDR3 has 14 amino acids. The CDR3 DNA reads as TGCAGCGTTGAAGTGGGGGACAAACCGAACACGCAGTATTTT. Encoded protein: CSVEVGDKPNTQYF.

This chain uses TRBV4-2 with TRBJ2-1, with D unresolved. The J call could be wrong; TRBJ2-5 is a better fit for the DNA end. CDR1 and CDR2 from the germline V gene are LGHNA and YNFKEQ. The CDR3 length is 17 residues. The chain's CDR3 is CASSQDGSYVDKETQYF. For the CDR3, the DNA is TGTGCCAGCAGCCAAGATGGGTCCTATGTGGATAAAGAGACCCAGTACTTC.